The clone carrying this T cell receptor (beta chain) was seen ten or more times. As yet, its antigen is unknown. TCRdb itself ran the reads through MiXCR, one entry per CDR3 protein. Of some 350,000 distinct CDR3 sequences in the sample, about a sixth were seen once. The data are from a study of T cell repertoires in cytomegalovirus infection. Overall study: Both CMV infection and a matching HLA type were indicated by public TCR beta signatures. Study-wide results and limits: Dominating the ex vivo response were TCR beta clonotypes that were CMV-specific and HLA-C-restricted. Cumulative public TCR beta family frequency identified CMV carriers with the relevant HLA.

CDR3 size: 14 residues. J was trimmed by 2 bases and V by 5 bases; bases with no gene match: 3. Germline values: CDR1 SSHAT, CDR2 FNYEAQ (reference sequence). The receptor's source is a human donor in good health (CMV status not recorded). Some clones in this sample may be carry-over from other donors' samples. What was sequenced was PBMCs. The rearrangement joins TRBV7-7 to TRBJ2-5, with 9 bases that match TRBD1. The DNA for the CDR3 is TGTGCCAGCAGCCGGGACAGGGTACAAGAGACCCAGTACTTC. Protein sequence: CASSRDRVQETQYF.